This TCR beta chain came from a study of control samples from healthy donors and cancer patients. This table comes from immunoSEQ multiplex PCR, and its TCRdb copy is limited to in-frame clones, with some not included. The sample comprises about 140,000 clones, under 95% of which are singletons, and around 12% rests with the top ten. This CDR3 has 14 residues. The germline CDR1 and CDR2 sequences are MGHRA and YSYEKL. Trimming pared 0 bases from V and 3 bases from J, leaving 8 bases between. Sequences were obtained from blood. This clonotype was obtained from a man in his forties or fifties in good health. The rearrangement uses TRBV4-1 and TRBJ2-5; tentative D call: TRBD1 (5 bases). CDR3 amino acids: CASSQDGQEETQYF. The CDR3 bases are TGCGCCAGCAGCCAAGATGGACAAGAAGAGACCCAGTACTTC.